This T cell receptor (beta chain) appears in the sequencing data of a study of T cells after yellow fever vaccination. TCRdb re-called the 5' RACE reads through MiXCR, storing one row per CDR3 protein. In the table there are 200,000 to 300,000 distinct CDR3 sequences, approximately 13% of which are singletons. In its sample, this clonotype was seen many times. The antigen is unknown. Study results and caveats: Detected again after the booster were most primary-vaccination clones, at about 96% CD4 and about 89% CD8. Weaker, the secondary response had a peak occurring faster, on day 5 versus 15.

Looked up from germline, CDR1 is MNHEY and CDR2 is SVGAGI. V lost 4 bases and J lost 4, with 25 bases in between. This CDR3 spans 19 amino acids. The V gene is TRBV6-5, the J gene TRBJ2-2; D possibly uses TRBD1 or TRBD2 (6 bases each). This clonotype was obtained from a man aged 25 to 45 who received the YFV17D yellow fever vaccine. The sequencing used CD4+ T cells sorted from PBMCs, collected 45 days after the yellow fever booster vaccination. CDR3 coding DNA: TGTGCCAGCAGTTCAGTCTCGGCCAGGACAGCGGGTGGCACCGGGGAGCTGTTTTTT. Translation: CASSSVSARTAGGTGELFF.